These 18 T cell receptor beta chains came from one sample sequenced in a study of blood T cell repertoires in COVID-19. Here immunoSEQ multiplex PCR was the method, and the copy in TCRdb shows in-frame clones only, minus some. Among about 220,000 clones listed, around 80% were seen once. The sample consisted of peripheral blood. The receptor set was obtained from a woman in her 70s with acute or convalescent COVID-19.

The chain employs TRBV4-1 and TRBJ2-1; D is unresolved. The CDR3 consists of 12 residues. V was clipped by 1 base and J by 10 bases, with 8 bases between them. In germline, CDR1 is MGHRA, CDR2 YSYEKL. This CDR3 reads CASSQVDREQFF. The CDR3 nucleotides are TGCGCCAGCAGCCAAGTAGATCGCGAGCAGTTCTTC.

Concerning this clone itself: Other DNA variants within this sample encode the same CDR3. The CDR3 region is CAISDLSGANVLTF. The CDR3, as DNA: TGTGCCATCAGTGATCTCTCTGGGGCCAACGTCCTGACTTTC. This chain joins TRBV10-3 and TRBJ2-6; D not certain. Germline-derived CDR1 and CDR2 are ENHRY and SYGVKD. The CDR3 is 14 residues long. The V end lost 3 bases, the J end lost 0 bases, and 3 bases lay between the germline ends.

The J gene is TRBJ2-1, the V gene TRBV18; weak D call: TRBD1 (6 bases). The CDR3 length is 15 residues. CDR1 and CDR2 from the germline V gene are KGHSH and LQKENI. V was pared by 5 bases and J by 3 bases, with 14 bases between. The CDR3 sequence: CASSESQGHYNEQFF. CDR3 nucleotides: TGTGCCAGCTCAGAATCCCAGGGACACTACAATGAGCAGTTCTTC.

The J gene is TRBJ1-5, the V gene TRBV6-5; 9 nucleotides align to TRBD1. CDR1 is MNHEY and CDR2 is SVGAGI in the germline V gene. Trimming took 2 bases from V and 4 from J; bases not matched to a gene: 6. The CDR3 consists of 16 residues. The CDR3 bases are TGTGCCAGCAGTTACGAACGACAGGGGGGTAATCAGCCCCAGCATTTT. Translating it yields CASSYERQGGNQPQHF.

J is TRBJ1-6 and V is TRBV10-3; TRBD1 matches at 7 bases. The length of the CDR3 is 16 residues. With V trimmed by 5 bases and J by 2 bases, 6 bases remained unmatched. Germline V gene lookup returns CDR1 ENHRY and CDR2 SYGVKD. In DNA, the CDR3 is TGTGCCATCAGTAGGACAGGCGAAGCCTATAATTCACCCCTCCACTTT. Amino acids: CAISRTGEAYNSPLHF.

The chain employs TRBV27 and TRBJ2-3; 13 bases map to TRBD2. The CDR3 consists of 16 residues. Germline V gene sequence: CDR1 MNHEY, CDR2 SMNVEV (reference sequence). Losses at the gene ends were 5 bases for V and 6 bases for J; bases not matched to a gene: 8. CDR3 amino acids: CASSPRLAGGMDTQYF. The DNA for the CDR3 is TGTGCCAGCAGTCCCCGACTAGCGGGGGGAATGGATACGCAGTATTTT.

V gene TRBV4-3 combines with J gene TRBJ2-2; D not certain. This CDR3 is built from 14 residues. The germline V gene has CDR1 LGHNA and CDR2 YSLEER. V was trimmed by 1 base and J by 4 bases, leaving 7 bases between them. The DNA of the CDR3 is TGCGCCAGCAGCCAAGCGTCGGGCACCGGGGAGCTGTTTTTT. Translating gives CASSQASGTGELFF.

This clone has more than one count but fewer than ten. The rearrangement uses TRBV9 and TRBJ1-2, with D possibly TRBD1 on 6 matching bases. Germline V gene lookup returns CDR1 SGDLS and CDR2 YYNGEE. This CDR3 spans 16 amino acids. V lost 0 bases, J lost 4 bases, and 16 bases lay in between. The CDR3 DNA reads as TGTGCCAGCAGCGTAGCAAACACAAACAGGGCCTATGGCTACACCTTC. It encodes CASSVANTNRAYGYTF.

V is TRBV24-1 and J is TRBJ2-7, with 13 bases that match TRBD2. J gave up 5 bases and V 4 bases, and 10 bases lay outside the gene matches. The germline V gene has CDR1 KGHDR and CDR2 SFDVKD. The CDR3 runs to 17 residues. This CDR3 reads CATSETSGGARYHEQYV. The DNA for the CDR3 is TGTGCCACCAGTGAAACTAGCGGGGGGGCCAGGTACCACGAGCAGTACGTC.

This clone has just one count. V gene TRBV2 combines with J gene TRBJ1-2; TRBD1 is a possible D gene (6 bases). The CDR3 runs to 16 residues. Germline V gene lookup returns CDR1 SNHLY and CDR2 FYNNEI. V shed 3 bases and J shed 4 bases, with 18 bases lying between them. CDR3 nucleotide sequence: TGTGCCAGCAGTGAGATTCAGGGGCCGACTGTCTATGGCTACACCTTC. This codes for CASSEIQGPTVYGYTF. The variable domain in full, with the rest retrieved from reference TRBV2 and TRBJ1-2, is EPEVTQTPSHQVTQMGQEVILRCVPISNHLYFYWYRQILGQKVEFLVSFYNNEISEKSEIFDDQFSVERPDGSNFTLKIRSTKLEDSAMYFCASSEIQGPTVYGYTFGSGTRLTVV.

V usage is TRBV7-2 and J usage is TRBJ1-1; tentatively, D is TRBD1 (5 bases). The CDR3 runs 14 residues. Trimming stripped 2 bases from V and 5 bases from J, with 12 bases between. Germline CDR1 reads SGHTA; CDR2 reads FQGNSA. CDR3 protein: CASSLNGQGTEAFF. CDR3 bases: TGTGCCAGCAGCTTAAACGGGCAGGGTACTGAAGCTTTCTTT.

The gene calls are TRBV29-1 and TRBJ2-3; D might be TRBD2 (6 bases). The CDR3 totals 17 residues. Germline loops: CDR1 SQVTM, CDR2 ANQGSEA. Trimming left V 0 bases short and J 2 bases short, with 18 bases between. The CDR3 coding sequence is TGCAGCGTTGAAGAGTACCGGGACTCCTTACTCACAGATACGCAGTATTTT. Translated: CSVEEYRDSLLTDTQYF.

On this clone: The same CDR3 arises from other DNA sequences in this sample as well. This sequence joins TRBV9 and TRBJ2-1, with 9 bases that match TRBD2. The CDR3 runs to 15 residues. Germline values: CDR1 SGDLS, CDR2 YYNGEE. V dropped 0 bases and J dropped 9; count of bases not matched to a gene: 7. The CDR3 DNA follows: TGTGCCAGCAGCGTAGACGGCGGGGGGGCCATTGAGCAGTTCTTC. Translation gives CASSVDGGGAIEQFF. The whole variable domain, remainder taken from reference TRBV9 and TRBJ2-1, is DSGVTQTPKHLITATGQRVTLRCSPRSGDLSVYWYQQSLDQGLQFLIQYYNGEERAKGNILERFSAQQFPDLHSELNLSSLELGDSALYFCASSVDGGGAIEQFFGPGTRLTVL.

The chain has TRBV11-2 and TRBJ1-4, with D perhaps matching TRBD1 (5 bases). Germline V gives CDR1 SGHAT, CDR2 FQNNGV. This CDR3 region has 14 residues. V was clipped by 5 bases and J by 7 bases, with 14 bases between them. The chain's CDR3 is CASSPGWGGEKLFF. The CDR3 DNA reads as TGTGCCAGCAGCCCAGGGTGGGGGGGTGAAAAACTGTTTTTT.

This sequence joins TRBV20-1 and TRBJ2-3; tentatively, D is TRBD2 (7 bases). The CDR3 runs 13 residues. V lost 3 bases, J lost 6 bases, and 13 bases lay in between. Germline CDR1 and CDR2: DFQATT and SNEGSKA (reference sequence). CDR3 nucleotides: TGCAGTGCTAGTACGGGGGGCCATGATACGCAGTATTTT. This translates into CSASTGGHDTQYF.

This rearrangement joins TRBV4-1 to TRBJ1-2; maybe TRBD1 (5 bases). Looked up from germline, CDR1 is MGHRA and CDR2 is YSYEKL. The V gene lost 3 bases and the J gene lost 8 bases, with 19 bases spanning the gap. The CDR3 extends over 15 amino acids. This CDR3 reads CASSHRELGGQGYTF. CDR3 nucleotides: TGCGCCAGCAGCCACCGTGAGCTGGGGGGTCAGGGCTACACCTTC.

The chain is built from TRBV5-4 and TRBJ1-2; maybe TRBD1 (6 bases). CDR3 length: 13 residues. Germline V gene sequence: CDR1 SGHNT, CDR2 YYREEE (reference sequence). The V and J ends lost 2 bases and 5 bases respectively, with 10 bases between them. Written as DNA, the CDR3 is TGTGCCAGCAGCTTTGCAGGGGTGTATGGCTACACCTTC. Its protein is CASSFAGVYGYTF.

This clone was observed a single time. The DNA for the CDR3 is TGTGCCAGCAGCCCTCGCACAATAGCCTCCTACAATGAGCAGTTCTTC. This gives the protein CASSPRTIASYNEQFF. The chain employs TRBV5-4 and TRBJ2-1; no reliable D call. Trimming left V 4 bases short and J 0 bases short, with 14 bases between. Per the germline V gene, CDR1 is SGHNT and CDR2 is YYREEE (reference sequence). CDR3 length: 16 amino acids.